This TCR beta chain was profiled in a study of shared clonotypes between healthy human individuals. In the study overall: CD4 naive and CD4 memory each took three plates per donor, while CD8 naive took two and CD8 memory one. Study results and limitations: The expectation was that sequencing depth would affect clonotype sharing among donors.

The repertoire was sequenced with immunoSEQ multiplex PCR; TCRdb's copy has only in-frame clones and lacks some. This table has approximately 2.1 million clones, 85% to 95% appearing once. A remark on this clone: Its antigen is currently unknown.

V shed 1 base and J 5 bases; nucleotides not matched to a gene: 4. CDR1 and CDR2 (germline): SGHAT, FQNNGV. CDR3 length: 15 residues. Input material: naive CD4+ T cells from PBMCs. The subset was: CD45RA+ positively selected. This clonotype originated in a young man in good health. Some clones in this sample may be carry-over from other donors' samples. The V gene is TRBV11-2, the J gene TRBJ1-3; 8 nucleotides align to TRBD1. The CDR3 DNA follows: TGTGCCAGCAGCTTAGTCGGGACAGGAAGAAACACCATATATTTT. This encodes CASSLVGTGRNTIYF.